These T cell receptor beta chains were read from a single sample in a study of T-cell reconstitution after alpha-beta-depleted transplantation in children. TCRdb reanalysed the PCR reads using MiXCR and keeps one entry per CDR3 protein. Of about 97,000 distinct CDR3 sequences in the sample, 5% to 6% were seen once. Here the sequenced sample was PBMCs, mostly from graft donor cells, taken 60 days after TCRalphabeta/CD19-depleted stem cell transplant. The receptors here all came from a female patient between 2 and 10 years old who had a stem cell transplant for Fanconi anemia, so the T cells may come from the graft donor. Both conserved end residues are part of each CDR3. D genes are given only for firm matches. Size is omitted from some rows. Given values are once, few, many or a class for expanded clones.

>many|TRBJ2-5|TRBV12-3/TRBV12-4|TRBD2
TGTGCCAGCAGTTTGCTAGCGGGGAGACAAGAGACCCAGTACTTC
CASSLLAGRQETQYF
>many|TRBJ2-3|TRBV28|TRBD2
TGTGCCAGCAGGCCATCTAGCGGGGGGAACTTCACAGATACGCAGTATTTT
CASRPSSGGNFTDTQYF
>many|TRBJ2-4|TRBV5-1|.
TGCGCCAGCAGCTTGGGAAGAGACAGGGCCAAAAACATTCAGTACTTC
CASSLGRDRAKNIQYF
>.|TRBJ2-1|TRBV5-4|TRBD2
TGTGCCAGCAGCTCAGGACTAGCGGGGGTGTATGAGCAGTTCTTC
CASSSGLAGVYEQFF
>few|TRBJ2-6|TRBV6-5|.
TGTGCCAGCAGTTACACCCTGTCCTCTGGGGCCAACGTCCTGACTTTC
CASSYTLSSGANVLTF
>.|TRBJ2-5|TRBV7-3|TRBD1
TGTGCCAGCAGCGCCCTAAAGGGGGACAGGGAGATTCAAGAGACCCAGTACTTC
CASSALKGDREIQETQYF
>.|TRBJ2-2|TRBV29-1|.
TGCAGCGTCCGATGGGGTTGGGACACCGGGGAGCTGTTTTTT
CSVRWGWDTGELFF
>many|TRBJ2-7|TRBV6-2/TRBV6-3|TRBD2
TGTGCCAGCAGTTTATCACCTCCGGGACTAGCGGGGGGGCGCCACGAGCAGTACTTC
CASSLSPPGLAGGRHEQYF
>few|TRBJ2-1|TRBV6-1|TRBD2
TGTGCCAGCAGTGAGACAGGGACTAGCGGTTACAATGAGCAGTTCTTC
CASSETGTSGYNEQFF
>.|TRBJ2-2|TRBV20-1|TRBD2
TGCAGTGCTAGTCGCCCTCGGCTAGCGGGATTTCTCGCTTTTGCCGGGGAGCTGTTTTTT
CSASRPRLAGFLAFAGELFF
>.|TRBJ2-1|TRBV7-3|TRBD2
TGTGCCAGCAGCCGATTTCTCCCGGGACTAGCGGGAGAACCGTACAATGAGCAGTTCTTC
CASSRFLPGLAGEPYNEQFF
>few|TRBJ2-3|TRBV11-2|TRBD2
TGTGCCAGCAGCTTAGATATTACGGGACTAGAAATCGATACGCAGTATTTT
CASSLDITGLEIDTQYF
>few|TRBJ2-5|TRBV7-2|.
TGTGCTTACAGAATGAGGGTTCTCAAATATCAAGAGACCCAGTACTTC
CAYRMRVLKYQETQYF
>many|TRBJ2-1|TRBV5-1|.
TGCGCCAGCAGCTTGAGCGCCAATGAGCAGTTCTTC
CASSLSANEQFF
>many|TRBJ2-5|TRBV5-1|.
TGCGCCAGCAGCTGGACAGTACAAGAGACCCAGTACTTC
CASSWTVQETQYF
>many|TRBJ2-1|TRBV6-5|.
TGTGCCAGCAGTGCGACTTACAATGAGCAGTTCTTC
CASSATYNEQFF
>many|TRBJ2-1|TRBV28|TRBD2
TGTGCCAGCAGCCACAGACTAGCTCGTCGCAATGAGCAGTTCTTC
CASSHRLARRNEQFF
>.|TRBJ2-7|TRBV27|.
TGTGCCAGCAGTTTCTTGGGGACCCACGAGCAGTACTTC
CASSFLGTHEQYF
>many|TRBJ1-2|TRBV20-1|.
TGCAGTGCAATAGAAGGGGGACCTTACTTC
CSAIEGGPYF
>many|TRBJ2-7|TRBV9|TRBD2
TGTGCCAGCAGCCCCAAGCTCAGCGGGGGGCAATGGTCCTACGAGCAGTACTTC
CASSPKLSGGQWSYEQYF
>.|TRBJ1-4|TRBV21-1|.
TGTGCCAGCAGCAAACTTGTCCAATCGACCCCCCTCGGACTGTTTTTT
CASSKLVQSTPLGLFF
>many|TRBJ2-1|TRBV12-3/TRBV12-4|.
TGTGCCAGCAGTGCACTACAGGGACTCTACAATGAGCAGTTCTTC
CASSALQGLYNEQFF
>few|TRBJ1-4|TRBV29-1|TRBD1
TGCAGCGTTGATGGACAGGGACCCGAAGAAAAACTGTTTTTT
CSVDGQGPEEKLFF
>.|TRBJ2-2|TRBV19|TRBD2
TGTGCCAGTAGTATGGGGACTAGCACCGGGGAGCTGTTTTTT
CASSMGTSTGELFF
>.|TRBJ1-4|TRBV9|.
TGTGCCAGCAGCGTAGCTACTGGGCCAACTAATGAAAAACTGTTTTTT
CASSVATGPTNEKLFF
>many|TRBJ2-1|TRBV9|.
TGTGCCAGCAGCGTAGCTCCGGGGTCGTACAATGAGCAGTTCTTC
CASSVAPGSYNEQFF
>few|TRBJ2-7|TRBV12-3/TRBV12-4|.
TGTGCCAGCAAGGGGAACTCCTACGAGCAGTACTTC
CASKGNSYEQYF
>.|TRBJ1-1|TRBV20-1|.
TGCAGTGCTTCCGAATGGGCTGAAGCTTTCTTT
CSASEWAEAFF
>many|TRBJ2-1|TRBV18|.
TGTGCCAGCTCACCACTCGGGGGATACAATGAGCAGTTCTTC
CASSPLGGYNEQFF
>.|TRBJ2-1|TRBV18|TRBD2
TGTGCCAGCTCACCACTAGCGGGAGGCAATGAGCAGTTCTTC
CASSPLAGGNEQFF
>many|TRBJ2-1|TRBV10-3|.
TGTGCCATCAGTCTAGGAAATGAGCAGTTCTTC
CAISLGNEQFF
>many|TRBJ1-6|TRBV28|.
TGTGCCAGCAGTCCCCCCGCAGGGATCTCCTATAATTCACCCCTCCACTTT
CASSPPAGISYNSPLHF
>many|TRBJ2-7|TRBV28|.
TGTGCCAGCAGTTCCCCTGACTACCACTCCTACGAGCAGTACTTC
CASSSPDYHSYEQYF
>many|TRBJ2-1|TRBV4-2|TRBD2
TGTGCCAGCAGCCCGATTGGGACTAGCGGGAGGGTCTCCTACAATGAGCAGTTCTTC
CASSPIGTSGRVSYNEQFF
>many|TRBJ2-7|TRBV12-3/TRBV12-4|.
TGTGCCAGCAGTTTTGCAGGGGGGGGCGAGCAGTACTTC
CASSFAGGGEQYF
>few|TRBJ2-3|TRBV5-1|TRBD2
TGCGCCAGCAGCTGGAGTTGGACTAGCGGGGCCACAGATACGCAGTATTTT
CASSWSWTSGATDTQYF
>many|TRBJ2-7|TRBV12-3/TRBV12-4|.
TGTGCCAGCAGCCGGGGGACAGTCTACGAGCAGTACTTC
CASSRGTVYEQYF
>few|TRBJ1-5|TRBV20-1|.
TGCAGTGCTAGTATCAGGGTGAACAATCAGCCCCAGCATTTT
CSASIRVNNQPQHF
>many|TRBJ2-4|TRBV5-6|TRBD1
TGTGCCAGCAGCGGGACAGGGATGAACATTCAGTACTTC
CASSGTGMNIQYF
>many|TRBJ2-3|TRBV24-1|TRBD2
TGTGCCACCAGTGATTTAGTGGGGACTAGCGGGAGCACAGATACGCAGTATTTT
CATSDLVGTSGSTDTQYF
>.|TRBJ2-4|TRBV5-1|TRBD1
TGCGCCAGCAGCTTGGTTTTGCGGGACAGGGGACCCTTAGCCAAAAACATTCAGTACTTC
CASSLVLRDRGPLAKNIQYF
>many|TRBJ1-5|TRBV12-3/TRBV12-4|.
TGTGCCAGCAGTTTCCAGGGACCCAATCAGCCCCAGCATTTT
CASSFQGPNQPQHF
>.|TRBJ1-1|TRBV3-1|TRBD1
TGTGCCAGCAGCTGGGCAGGGGGGATGAACACTGAAGCTTTCTTT
CASSWAGGMNTEAFF
>few|TRBJ2-5|TRBV6-1|.
TGTGCCAGCAGTCCAACCGACCGAGGGTGGGAGACCCAGTACTTC
CASSPTDRGWETQYF
>many|TRBJ1-4|TRBV3-1|.
TGTGCCAGCAGCCAACTTCAGGGAAATAATGAAAAACTGTTTTTT
CASSQLQGNNEKLFF
>few|TRBJ2-6|TRBV7-3|TRBD1
TGTGCCAGCAGCCCCGGACAGGGATACGGGGCCAACGTCCTGACTTTC
CASSPGQGYGANVLTF
>.|TRBJ1-6|TRBV10-3|.
TGTGCCATCAGGGGGGACGCCTATAATTCACCCCTCCACTTT
CAIRGDAYNSPLHF